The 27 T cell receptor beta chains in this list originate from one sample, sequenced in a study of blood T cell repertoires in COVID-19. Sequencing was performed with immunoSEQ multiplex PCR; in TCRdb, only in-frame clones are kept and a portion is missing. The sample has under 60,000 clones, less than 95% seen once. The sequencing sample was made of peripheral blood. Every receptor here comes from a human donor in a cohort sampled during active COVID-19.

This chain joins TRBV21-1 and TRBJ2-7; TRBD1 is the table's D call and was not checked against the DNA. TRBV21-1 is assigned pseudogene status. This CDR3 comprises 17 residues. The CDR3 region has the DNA TGTGCCAGCAACAAATGGAGGCTAAGAACAGGGTTCTACGAGCAGTACTTC. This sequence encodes CASNKWRLRTGFYEQYF.

CDR3 bases: TGTGCCAGTAGTATTGGTAGCGGGAGGGCCTCCTACAATGAGCAGTTCTTC. It codes for CASSIGSGRASYNEQFF. This chain uses TRBV19 with TRBJ2-1; 11 bases match TRBD2. V lost 3 bases to trimming and J lost 0 bases; unmatched junction nucleotides: 4. Per the germline V gene, CDR1 is LNHDA and CDR2 is SQIVND (reference sequence). The CDR3 covers 17 residues.

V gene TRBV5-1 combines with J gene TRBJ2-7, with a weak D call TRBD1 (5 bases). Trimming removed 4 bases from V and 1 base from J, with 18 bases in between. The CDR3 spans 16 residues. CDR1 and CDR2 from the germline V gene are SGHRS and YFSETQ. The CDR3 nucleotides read TGCGCCAGCAGCGCCTTCTCAGGGATTAGTTCCTACGAGCAGTACTTC. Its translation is CASSAFSGISSYEQYF.

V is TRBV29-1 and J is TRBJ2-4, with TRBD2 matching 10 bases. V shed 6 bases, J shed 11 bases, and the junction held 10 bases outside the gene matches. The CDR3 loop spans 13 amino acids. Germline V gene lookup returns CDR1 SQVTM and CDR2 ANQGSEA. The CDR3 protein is CSVGPPGTSVQYF. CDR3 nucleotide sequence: TGCAGCGTCGGTCCCCCCGGGACTAGCGTTCAGTACTTC.

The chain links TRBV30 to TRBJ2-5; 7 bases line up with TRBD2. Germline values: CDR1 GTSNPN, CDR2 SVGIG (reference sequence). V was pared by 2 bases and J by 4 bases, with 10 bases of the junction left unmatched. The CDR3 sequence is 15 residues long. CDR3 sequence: CAWSRGAGMGETQYF. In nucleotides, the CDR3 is TGTGCCTGGAGTAGGGGAGCGGGAATGGGAGAGACCCAGTACTTC.

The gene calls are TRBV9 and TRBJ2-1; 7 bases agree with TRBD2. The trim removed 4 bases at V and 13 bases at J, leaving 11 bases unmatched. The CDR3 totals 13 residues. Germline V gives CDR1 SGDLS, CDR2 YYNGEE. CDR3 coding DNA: TGTGCCAGCAGCTTGCAAGCGGGGCTAGAACAGTTCTTC. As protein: CASSLQAGLEQFF.

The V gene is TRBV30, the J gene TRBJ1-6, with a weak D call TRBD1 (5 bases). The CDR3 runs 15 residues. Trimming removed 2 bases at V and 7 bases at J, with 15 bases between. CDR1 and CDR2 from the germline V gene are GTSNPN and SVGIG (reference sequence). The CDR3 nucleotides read TGTGCCTGGAGTTCACAAGGGGTTCGGAATTCACCCCTCCACTTT. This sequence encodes CAWSSQGVRNSPLHF.

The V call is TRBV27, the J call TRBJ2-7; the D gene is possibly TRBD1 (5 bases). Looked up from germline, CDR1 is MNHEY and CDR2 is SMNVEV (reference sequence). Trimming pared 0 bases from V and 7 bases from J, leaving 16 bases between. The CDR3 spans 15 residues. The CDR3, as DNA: TGTGCCAGCAGTTTATCGGCAGGGCTACTGGGGGAGCAGTACTTC. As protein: CASSLSAGLLGEQYF.

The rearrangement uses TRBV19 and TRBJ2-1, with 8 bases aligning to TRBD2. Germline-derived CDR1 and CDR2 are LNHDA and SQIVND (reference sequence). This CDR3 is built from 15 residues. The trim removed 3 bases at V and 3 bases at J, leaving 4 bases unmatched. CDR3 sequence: CASSMGGRNYNEQFF. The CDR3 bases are TGTGCCAGTAGTATGGGCGGGAGGAACTACAATGAGCAGTTCTTC. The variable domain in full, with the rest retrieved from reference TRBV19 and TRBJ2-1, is DGGITQSPKYLFRKEGQNVTLSCEQNLNHDAMYWYRQDPGQGLRLIYYSQIVNDFQKGDIAEGYSVSREKKESFPLTVTSAQKNPTAFYLCASSMGGRNYNEQFFGPGTRLTVL.

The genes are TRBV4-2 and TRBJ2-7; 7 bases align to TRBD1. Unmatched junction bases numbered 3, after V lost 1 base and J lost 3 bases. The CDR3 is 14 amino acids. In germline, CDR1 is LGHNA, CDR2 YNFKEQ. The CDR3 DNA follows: TGTGCCAGCAGCCAAGGACAGGGTGACTACGAGCAGTACTTC. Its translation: CASSQGQGDYEQYF.

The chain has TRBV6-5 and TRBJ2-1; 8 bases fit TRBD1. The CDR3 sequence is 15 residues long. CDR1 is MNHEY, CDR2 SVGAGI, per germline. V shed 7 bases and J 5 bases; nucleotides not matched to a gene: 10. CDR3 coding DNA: TGTGCCAGCAATTTCAGACAGGGGTTTAACAATGAGCAGTTCTTC. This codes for CASNFRQGFNNEQFF.

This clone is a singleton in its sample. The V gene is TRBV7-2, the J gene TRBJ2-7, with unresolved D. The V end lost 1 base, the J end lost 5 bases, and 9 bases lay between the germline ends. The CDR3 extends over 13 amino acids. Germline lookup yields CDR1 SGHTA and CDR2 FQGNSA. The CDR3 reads CASSLVRSHEQYF. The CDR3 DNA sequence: TGTGCCAGCAGCTTAGTGAGGTCCCACGAGCAGTACTTC.

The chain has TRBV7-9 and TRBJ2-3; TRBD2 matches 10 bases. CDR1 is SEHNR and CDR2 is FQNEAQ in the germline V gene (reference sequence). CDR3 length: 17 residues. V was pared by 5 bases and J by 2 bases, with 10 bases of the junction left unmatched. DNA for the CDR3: TGTGCCAGCAGCCGCCCCTCTAGCGGGAGAGCCACAGATACGCAGTATTTT. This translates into CASSRPSSGRATDTQYF.

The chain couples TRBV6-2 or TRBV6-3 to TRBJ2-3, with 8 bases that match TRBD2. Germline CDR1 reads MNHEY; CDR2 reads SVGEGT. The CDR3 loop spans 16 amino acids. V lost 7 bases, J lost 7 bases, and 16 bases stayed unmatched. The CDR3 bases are TGTGCCAGCACCCCGGTGAGACTAGCGCCCTCACATACGCAGTATTTT. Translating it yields CASTPVRLAPSHTQYF.

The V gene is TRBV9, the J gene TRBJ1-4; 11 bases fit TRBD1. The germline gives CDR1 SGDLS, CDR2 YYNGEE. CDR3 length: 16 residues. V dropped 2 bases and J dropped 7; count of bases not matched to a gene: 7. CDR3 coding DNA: TGTGCCAGCAGCGTGGGACAGGGGGGCGTCGGTGAAAAACTGTTTTTT. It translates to CASSVGQGGVGEKLFF. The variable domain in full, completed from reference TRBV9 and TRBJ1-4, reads DSGVTQTPKHLITATGQRVTLRCSPRSGDLSVYWYQQSLDQGLQFLIQYYNGEERAKGNILERFSAQQFPDLHSELNLSSLELGDSALYFCASSVGQGGVGEKLFFGSGTQLSVL.

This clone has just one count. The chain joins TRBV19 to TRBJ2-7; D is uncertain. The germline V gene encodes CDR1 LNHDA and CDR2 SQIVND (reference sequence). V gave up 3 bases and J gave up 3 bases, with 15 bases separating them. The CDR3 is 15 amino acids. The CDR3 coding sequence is TGTGCCAGTAGTATGGCTCTCCGAACAGACTACGAGCAGTACTTC. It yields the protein CASSMALRTDYEQYF.

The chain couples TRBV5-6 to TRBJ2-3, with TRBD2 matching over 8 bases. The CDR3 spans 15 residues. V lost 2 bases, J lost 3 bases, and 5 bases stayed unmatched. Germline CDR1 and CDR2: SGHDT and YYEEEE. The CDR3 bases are TGTGCCAGCAGCTTAGGGAGCGGGAGTACAGATACGCAGTATTTT. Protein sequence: CASSLGSGSTDTQYF.

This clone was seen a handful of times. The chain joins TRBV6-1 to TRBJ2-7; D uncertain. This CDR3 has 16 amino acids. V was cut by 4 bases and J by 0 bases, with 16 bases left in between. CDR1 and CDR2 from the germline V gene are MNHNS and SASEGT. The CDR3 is CASSALTTPSSYEQYF. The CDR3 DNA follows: TGTGCCAGCAGTGCATTAACTACCCCGAGCTCCTACGAGCAGTACTTC.

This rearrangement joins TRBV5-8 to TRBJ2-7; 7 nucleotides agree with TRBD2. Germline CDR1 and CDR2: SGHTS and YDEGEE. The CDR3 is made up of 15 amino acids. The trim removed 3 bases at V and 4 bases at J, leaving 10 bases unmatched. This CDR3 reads CASSSLAVSRYEQYF. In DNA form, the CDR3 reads TGTGCCAGCAGCTCCCTAGCGGTCTCCAGGTACGAGCAGTACTTC.

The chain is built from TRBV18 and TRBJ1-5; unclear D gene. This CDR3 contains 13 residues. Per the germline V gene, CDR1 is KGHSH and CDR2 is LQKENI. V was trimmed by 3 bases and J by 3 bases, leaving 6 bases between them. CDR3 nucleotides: TGTGCCAGCTCACCCACAGACAATCAGCCCCAGCATTTT. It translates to CASSPTDNQPQHF.

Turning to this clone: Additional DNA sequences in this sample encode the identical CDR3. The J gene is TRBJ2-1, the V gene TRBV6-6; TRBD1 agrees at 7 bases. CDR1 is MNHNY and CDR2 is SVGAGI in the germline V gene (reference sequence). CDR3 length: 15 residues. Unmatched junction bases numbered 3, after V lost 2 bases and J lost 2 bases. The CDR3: CASSYPGTAYNEQFF. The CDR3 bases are TGTGCCAGCAGTTACCCCGGGACAGCCTACAATGAGCAGTTCTTC.

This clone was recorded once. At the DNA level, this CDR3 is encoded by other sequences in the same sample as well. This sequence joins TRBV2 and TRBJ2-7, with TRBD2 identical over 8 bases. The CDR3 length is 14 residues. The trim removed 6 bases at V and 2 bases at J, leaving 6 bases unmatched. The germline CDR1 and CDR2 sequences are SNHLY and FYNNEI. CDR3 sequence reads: CASSYQAGAYEQYF. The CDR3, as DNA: TGTGCCAGCAGCTATCAAGCGGGAGCCTACGAGCAGTACTTC.

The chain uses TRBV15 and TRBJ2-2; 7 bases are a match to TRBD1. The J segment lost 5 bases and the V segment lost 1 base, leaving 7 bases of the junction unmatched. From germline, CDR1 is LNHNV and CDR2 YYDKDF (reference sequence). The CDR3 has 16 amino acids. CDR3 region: CATSRGTGSRTGELFF. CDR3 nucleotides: TGTGCCACCAGCAGAGGGACAGGCTCGAGGACCGGGGAGCTGTTTTTT.

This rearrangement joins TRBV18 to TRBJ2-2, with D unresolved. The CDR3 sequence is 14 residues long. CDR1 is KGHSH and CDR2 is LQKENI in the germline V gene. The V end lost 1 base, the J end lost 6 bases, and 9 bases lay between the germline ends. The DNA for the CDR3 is TGTGCCAGCTCACCACTAATCGGTTCCGGGGAGCTGTTTTTT. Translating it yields CASSPLIGSGELFF.

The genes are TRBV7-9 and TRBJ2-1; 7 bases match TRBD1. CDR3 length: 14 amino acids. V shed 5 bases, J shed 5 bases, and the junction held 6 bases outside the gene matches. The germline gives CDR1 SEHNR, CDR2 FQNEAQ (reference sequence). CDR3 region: CASSPLDRNNEQFF. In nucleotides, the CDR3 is TGTGCCAGCAGCCCACTGGACAGGAACAATGAGCAGTTCTTC.

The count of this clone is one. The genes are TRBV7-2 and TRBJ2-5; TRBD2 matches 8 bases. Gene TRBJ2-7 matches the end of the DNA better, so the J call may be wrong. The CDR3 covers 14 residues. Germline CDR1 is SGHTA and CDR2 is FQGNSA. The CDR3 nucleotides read TGTGCCAGCAGCTTAAGCGGGAGCTCCTACGAGCAGTACTTC. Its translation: CASSLSGSSYEQYF.

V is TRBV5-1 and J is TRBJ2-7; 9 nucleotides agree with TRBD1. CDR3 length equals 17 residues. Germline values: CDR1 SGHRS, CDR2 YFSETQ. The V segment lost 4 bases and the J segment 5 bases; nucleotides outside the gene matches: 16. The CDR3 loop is CASSPQGAAGVWHEQYF. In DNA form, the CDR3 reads TGCGCCAGCAGCCCACAGGGGGCGGCGGGAGTTTGGCACGAGCAGTACTTC.